Each of the 20 T cell receptor beta chains below was sequenced from the same sample in a study of shared clonotypes between healthy human individuals. This table comes from immunoSEQ multiplex PCR, and its TCRdb copy is limited to in-frame clones, with some not included. The table has roughly 2,500,000 clones, 80% to 95% seen once; the top ten hold 0.36%. Material for sequencing was naive CD4+ T cells from PBMCs. Subset: CD45RA+ positively selected. The source of these receptors is a man younger than 35 in good health. Some clones in this sample may be carry-over from other donors' samples.

For this clone: Other DNA sequences within the sample encode an identical CDR3. V usage is TRBV30 and J usage is TRBJ2-7; D might be TRBD1 or TRBD2, each matching 6 bases. The CDR3 is 12 residues long. Germline V gene sequence: CDR1 GTSNPN, CDR2 SVGIG (reference sequence). V lost 4 bases to trimming and J lost 3 bases, with 10 bases between them. The CDR3 DNA sequence: TGTGCCTGGACACAGGGAGGCTACGAGCAGTACTTC. Protein sequence: CAWTQGGYEQYF.

The V and J genes are TRBV28 and TRBJ1-2; D remains unclear. Germline V gives CDR1 MDHEN, CDR2 SYDVKM. This CDR3 is 12 amino acids long. V was clipped by 3 bases and J by 7 bases, with 9 bases between them. The CDR3: CASSFTQGGYTF. CDR3 nucleotide sequence: TGTGCCAGCAGTTTTACCCAAGGTGGCTACACCTTC.

This clone was found a few times. The V and J genes are TRBV28 and TRBJ1-4; D might be TRBD1 (5 bases). Germline-derived CDR1 and CDR2 are MDHEN and SYDVKM. The CDR3 sequence is 11 residues long. Trimming left V 5 bases short and J 17 bases short, with 15 bases between. CDR3 coding DNA: TGTGCCAGCAGTCAGTGGCAGGGAGCCTTTTTT. Its translation: CASSQWQGAFF.

V gene TRBV7-8 combines with J gene TRBJ2-5, with D maybe TRBD1 (7 bases). Germline lookup yields CDR1 SGHVS and CDR2 FQNEAQ. The germline V and J ends were trimmed by 3 bases and 0 bases, with 17 bases remaining between them. The CDR3 covers 17 residues. In DNA, the CDR3 is TGTGCCAGCAGCTTCCGGAGGGGGCCGTTGGACCAAGAGACCCAGTACTTC. It yields the protein CASSFRRGPLDQETQYF.

V is TRBV28 and J is TRBJ1-1; 7 nucleotides line up with TRBD1. Germline trimming cut 2 bases from V and 4 bases from J; bases unmatched to any gene: 4. Per the germline V gene, CDR1 is MDHEN and CDR2 is SYDVKM. The CDR3 runs 14 residues. The CDR3 nucleotides are TGTGCCAGCAGTTTAATGACAGGGCGCACTGAAGCTTTCTTT. Amino acids: CASSLMTGRTEAFF.

The rearrangement uses TRBV7-2 and TRBJ2-7; D gene uncertain. The germline V gene has CDR1 SGHTA and CDR2 FQGNSA. Trimming pared 1 base from V and 0 bases from J, leaving 7 bases between. CDR3 size: 14 residues. The CDR3: CASSLVRNSYEQYF. CDR3 coding DNA: TGTGCCAGCAGCTTAGTCAGGAACTCCTACGAGCAGTACTTC.

V gene TRBV6-5 combines with J gene TRBJ2-5; tentative D call: TRBD1 (6 bases). Per germline, CDR1 MNHEY and CDR2 SVGAGI. V was cut by 6 bases and J by 4 bases, with 12 bases left in between. The CDR3 contains 13 residues. CDR3: CASRSGVRETQYF. DNA for the CDR3: TGTGCCAGCAGGTCAGGGGTGAGAGAGACCCAGTACTTC.

J is TRBJ1-1 and V is TRBV7-9, with 7 nucleotides matching TRBD1. The length of the CDR3 is 13 residues. Germline V gene data show CDR1 as SEHNR and CDR2 as FQNEAQ (reference sequence). V lost 6 bases, J lost 6 bases, and 7 bases stayed unmatched. Here the CDR3 DNA reads TGTGCCAGCAGAGACAGGGTGGAAGCTGAAGCTTTCTTT. As protein: CASRDRVEAEAFF. Filled out from reference TRBV7-9 and TRBJ1-1, the complete variable domain reads DTGVSQNPRHKITKRGQNVTFRCDPISEHNRLYWYRQTLGQGPEFLTYFQNEAQLEKSRLLSDRFSAERPKGSFSTLEIQRTEQGDSAMYLCASRDRVEAEAFFGQGTRLTVV.

The chain couples TRBV16 to TRBJ2-1, with a tentative D call TRBD1 (5 bases). V was shortened by 4 bases and J by 1 base, with 11 bases between the two germline ends. The germline V gene has CDR1 KGHSY and CDR2 FQNENV. This CDR3 comprises 15 residues. The CDR3 here is CASSRQSDSYNEQFF. CDR3 DNA sequence: TGTGCCAGCAGCCGACAGAGTGATTCCTACAATGAGCAGTTCTTC.

The chain combines TRBV19 with TRBJ2-2; 7 bases match TRBD2. V was pared by 1 base and J by 2 bases, with 4 bases of the junction left unmatched. The length of the CDR3 is 16 residues. Looked up from germline, CDR1 is LNHDA and CDR2 is SQIVND (reference sequence). CDR3: CASSIGLADNTGELFF. The CDR3 coding sequence is TGTGCCAGTAGTATAGGGCTAGCGGATAACACCGGGGAGCTGTTTTTT.

This clone came up once. This chain links TRBV5-1 with TRBJ1-2; D gene ambiguous. The germline V gene encodes CDR1 SGHRS and CDR2 YFSETQ. The CDR3 loop spans 15 amino acids. V was trimmed by 1 base and J by 4 bases, leaving 14 bases between them. CDR3 in DNA: TGCGCCAGCAGCTTGATTCCGCAGGTGGGCTATGGCTACACCTTC. Its protein product is CASSLIPQVGYGYTF.

The J gene is TRBJ2-3, the V gene TRBV19; 15 bases map to TRBD2. The CDR3 runs 19 residues. V lost 4 bases and J lost 5; bases outside the gene matches: 13. The germline CDR1 and CDR2 sequences are LNHDA and SQIVND (reference sequence). The DNA for the CDR3 is TGTGCCAGTAGTACCCAAACGCGGACTAGCGGGAGGGTAGGAGATACGCAGTATTTT. It specifies CASSTQTRTSGRVGDTQYF.

V gene TRBV9 combines with J gene TRBJ2-3; tentatively, D is TRBD1 (5 bases). The V gene lost 4 bases and the J gene lost 0 bases, with 15 bases spanning the gap. CDR1 is SGDLS, CDR2 YYNGEE, per germline. The CDR3 sequence is 16 residues long. The CDR3 bases are TGTGCCAGCAGCCCCCAAGGGGCTACTAGCACAGATACGCAGTATTTT. As protein: CASSPQGATSTDTQYF.

This chain uses TRBV6-5 with TRBJ2-3; 8 bases agree with TRBD2. Germline V CDR1 and CDR2: MNHEY, SVGAGI. This CDR3 has 15 amino acids. The V and J ends lost 8 bases and 1 base, in that order; junction bases with no gene match: 8. The CDR3 bases are TGTGCCAGCCGCGGGGGGCCTGGGGGCACAGATACGCAGTATTTT. Its translation: CASRGGPGGTDTQYF.

V and J are TRBV9 and TRBJ2-3; D call uncertain. Trimming took 2 bases from V and 6 from J, leaving 10 bases between them. This CDR3 comprises 13 residues. The germline CDR1 and CDR2 sequences are SGDLS and YYNGEE. CDR3 region: CASSVQVSDTQYF. As DNA, the CDR3 is TGTGCCAGCAGCGTGCAGGTTTCGGATACGCAGTATTTT. Supplemented by reference TRBV9 and TRBJ2-3, the full variable domain reads DSGVTQTPKHLITATGQRVTLRCSPRSGDLSVYWYQQSLDQGLQFLIQYYNGEERAKGNILERFSAQQFPDLHSELNLSSLELGDSALYFCASSVQVSDTQYFGPGTRLTVL.

The V and J genes are TRBV4-1 and TRBJ2-7, with 8 bases fitting TRBD1. After removal of 0 bases from V and 3 bases from J, the junction contained 4 bases not matched to a gene. The CDR3 is made up of 15 amino acids. In germline, CDR1 is MGHRA, CDR2 YSYEKL. Written as DNA, the CDR3 is TGCGCCAGCAGCCAAGATGTCGACAGGGGCTACGAGCAGTACTTC. Translating it yields CASSQDVDRGYEQYF.

The chain is built from TRBV19 and TRBJ2-3; D unresolved. V dropped 3 bases and J dropped 3 bases, with 7 bases sitting between them. The germline gives CDR1 LNHDA, CDR2 SQIVND (reference sequence). The CDR3 is made up of 13 amino acids. CDR3 sequence: CASSMAQTDTQYF. CDR3 bases: TGTGCCAGTAGTATGGCGCAGACAGATACGCAGTATTTT.

The CDR3 reads CASSGPNTEAFF. The CDR3 nucleotides are TGTGCCAGCTCTGGGCCCAACACTGAAGCTTTCTTT. The rearrangement uses TRBV25-1 and TRBJ1-1; D unresolved. Per the germline V gene, CDR1 is MGHDK and CDR2 is SYGVNS. The CDR3 contains 12 residues. Trimming pared 8 bases from V and 2 bases from J, leaving 9 bases between.

The chain links TRBV28 to TRBJ1-1; D possibly corresponds to TRBD1 (5 bases). V lost 7 bases and J 4 bases, leaving 19 bases between the germline ends. Germline CDR1 is MDHEN and CDR2 is SYDVKM. The length of the CDR3 is 15 residues. The CDR3 sequence is CASTGEPGGVTEAFF. The CDR3 DNA follows: TGTGCCAGCACAGGCGAACCGGGGGGGGTCACTGAAGCTTTCTTT.

This sequence joins TRBV19 and TRBJ2-2; unclear D gene. The CDR3 covers 15 residues. Trimming cost V 4 bases and J 2 bases, with 11 bases left between them. The V gene's germline CDR1 is LNHDA and CDR2 SQIVND (reference sequence). This CDR3 reads CASSKEPSNTGELFF. DNA for the CDR3: TGTGCCAGTAGTAAGGAGCCGTCAAACACCGGGGAGCTGTTTTTT. Combining the CDR3 with reference TRBV19 and TRBJ2-2 gives the whole variable domain DGGITQSPKYLFRKEGQNVTLSCEQNLNHDAMYWYRQDPGQGLRLIYYSQIVNDFQKGDIAEGYSVSREKKESFPLTVTSAQKNPTAFYLCASSKEPSNTGELFFGEGSRLTVL.